This TCR beta chain was captured by sequencing in a study of tumor and adjacent non-tumor tissue in lung cancer. This sample's RNA came from whole unsorted tissue. More than 3 cm separated this lung sample from the edge of the tumor. Three rounds of nested PCR, following a modified ARM-PCR protocol, produced the TCRbeta library. TCRdb re-called the multiplex PCR reads through MiXCR, storing one row per CDR3 protein. This sample carries about 50,000 distinct CDR3 sequences, roughly 69% of them seen once, and the ten largest clones take around 23%. Sequenced: distant non-tumor lung tissue. This TCR derives from a woman aged 60-70 years with non-small cell lung cancer.

The CDR3 bases are TGCAGCGTTGTGGATCTAGGACAAATGCTGTTTTTT. Its translation: CSVVDLGQMLFF. The chain has TRBV29-1 and TRBJ1-4; possibly TRBD1 for D (5 bases). Trimming left V 4 bases short and J 14 bases short, with 17 bases between. Looked up from germline, CDR1 is SQVTM and CDR2 is ANQGSEA. The CDR3 contains 12 residues.